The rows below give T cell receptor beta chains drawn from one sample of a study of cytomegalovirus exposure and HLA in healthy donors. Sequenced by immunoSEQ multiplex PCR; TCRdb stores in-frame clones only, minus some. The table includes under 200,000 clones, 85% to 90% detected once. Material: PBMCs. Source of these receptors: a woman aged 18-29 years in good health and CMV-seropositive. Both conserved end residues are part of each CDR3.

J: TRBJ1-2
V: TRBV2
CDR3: CASSEQGANYGYTF

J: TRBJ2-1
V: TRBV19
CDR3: CASSIGAYNEQFF

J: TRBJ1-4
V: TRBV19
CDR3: CASSRTPGQGREKLFF

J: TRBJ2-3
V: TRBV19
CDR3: CASSPHPLAGADTQYF

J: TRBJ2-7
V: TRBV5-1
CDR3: CASSLSTGGEQYF

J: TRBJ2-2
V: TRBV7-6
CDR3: CASGGTNTGELFF

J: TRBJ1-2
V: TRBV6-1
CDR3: CASRKPGQGNYGYTF

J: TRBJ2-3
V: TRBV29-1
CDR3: CSVREREGYTDTQYF

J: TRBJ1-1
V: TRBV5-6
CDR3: CASSLGAPGLNTEAFF

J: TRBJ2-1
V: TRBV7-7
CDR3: CASSLGLGPYNEQFF

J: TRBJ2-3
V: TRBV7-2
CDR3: CASSLEGLASDTQYF

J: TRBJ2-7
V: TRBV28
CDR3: CASSFGRADEQYF

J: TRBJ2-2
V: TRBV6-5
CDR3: CASRRGTGELFF

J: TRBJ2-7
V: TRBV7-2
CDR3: CASSLGAGVVEEQYF

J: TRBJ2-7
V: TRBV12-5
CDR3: CASGPWDISYEQYF

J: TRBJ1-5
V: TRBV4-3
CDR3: CASSQERGPDQPQHF

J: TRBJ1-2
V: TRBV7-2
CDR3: CASSIRGFEDGYTF

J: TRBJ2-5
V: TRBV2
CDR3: CASILQGTPQETQYF

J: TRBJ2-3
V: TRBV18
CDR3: CASSPARADTQYF

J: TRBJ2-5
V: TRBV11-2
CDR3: CASSLTSGSRETQYF

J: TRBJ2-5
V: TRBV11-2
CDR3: CASLSDYQETQYF

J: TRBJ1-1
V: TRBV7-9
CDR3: CASSLQVELSEAFF

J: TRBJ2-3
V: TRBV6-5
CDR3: CASNGQGATDTQYF

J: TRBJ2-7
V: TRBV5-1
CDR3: CASSLATGSYEQYF

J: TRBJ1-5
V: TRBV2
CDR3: CASSDRDRGNQPQHF

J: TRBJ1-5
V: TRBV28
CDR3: CASSSGSNQPQHF

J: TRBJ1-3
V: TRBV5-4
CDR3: CASSIDRYSGNTIYF

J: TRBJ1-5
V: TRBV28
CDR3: CASSFFNQPQHF

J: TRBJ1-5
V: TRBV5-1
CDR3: CASSCQQGSRYNQPQHF

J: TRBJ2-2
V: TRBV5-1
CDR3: CASSQQGHPNTGELFF

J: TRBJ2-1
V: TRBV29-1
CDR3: CSVEYLAGGWYATNEQFF

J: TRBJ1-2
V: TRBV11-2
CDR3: CASSLSGSNYGYTF

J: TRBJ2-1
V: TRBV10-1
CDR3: CASSEMSGSMDEQFF

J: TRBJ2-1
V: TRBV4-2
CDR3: CASSQELANEQFF

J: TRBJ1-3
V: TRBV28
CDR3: CASSFPPSSGNTIYF

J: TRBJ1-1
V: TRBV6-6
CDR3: CASSLRDMNTEAFF

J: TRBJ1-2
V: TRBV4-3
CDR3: CASSPPTGYGYTF

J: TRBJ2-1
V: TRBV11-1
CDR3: CASSTKPPRTGNNEQFF

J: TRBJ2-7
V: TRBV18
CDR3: CASSWGQGAGEQYF

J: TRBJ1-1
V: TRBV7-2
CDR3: CASSLAQGNTEAFF

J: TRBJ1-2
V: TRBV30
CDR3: CAWSVTGGSRNYGYTF

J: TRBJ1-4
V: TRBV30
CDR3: CAWTQGQEKLFF

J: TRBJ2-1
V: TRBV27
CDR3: CASSLGQGSYNEQFF

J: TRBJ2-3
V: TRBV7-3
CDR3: CASSPGADTQYF

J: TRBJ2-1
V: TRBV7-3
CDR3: CASSLTGTSGPNEQFF

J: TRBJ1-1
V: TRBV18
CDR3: CASSRYDRGANQADTEAFF

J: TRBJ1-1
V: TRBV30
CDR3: CAWSVVRDTEAFF

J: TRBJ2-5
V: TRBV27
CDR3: CASRPTGQETQYF